Sequencing of this T cell receptor beta chain was carried out in a study of shared clonotypes between healthy human individuals. Across the study: CD4 naive cells filled three plates per donor, CD4 memory three, CD8 naive two and CD8 memory one.

Remarks on this clone: No antigen is known for it.

The CDR3 runs 15 residues. In germline, CDR1 is MNHEY, CDR2 SMNVEV (reference sequence). The V and J ends lost 6 bases and 2 bases, in that order; junction bases with no gene match: 8. Method: immunoSEQ multiplex PCR; TCRdb's copy keeps in-frame clones and lacks some. The sample lists about 1,500,000 clones, over 95% occurring once. Study-level results: Sampling used blood alone; tissue repertoires probably differ. Clonotypes not shared had lower generation probabilities than those common to all four donors.

The receptor was derived from a man aged 25 to 40 in good health. This rearrangement joins TRBV27 to TRBJ2-7; 9 bases agree with TRBD2. Sequencing used naive CD4+ T cells sorted from blood. Subset of the sample: CD45RA+ positively selected. CDR3 nucleotide sequence: TGTGCCAGCAGGCCAGTGGGACTAGCTCCCTACGAGCAGTACTTC. Translation: CASRPVGLAPYEQYF.